The 25 T cell receptor beta chains listed next were all sequenced from one sample in a study of preoperative IRX-2 immunotherapy in early breast cancer. Libraries were prepared by immunoSEQ multiplex PCR; TCRdb keeps only in-frame clonotypes and omits some of them. The table shows about 98,000 clones, with roughly 85% occurring only once. Treatment defined: preoperative locoregional IRX-2 cytokine immunotherapy. This specimen was tumor tissue, taken after IRX-2 immunotherapy. These receptors came from a human donor with breast cancer.

The chain's CDR3 is CSAGGKGNTEAFF. The CDR3 bases are TGCAGCGCGGGGGGAAAGGGGAACACTGAAGCTTTCTTT. This sequence joins TRBV29-1 and TRBJ1-1, with a possible D match to TRBD1 (5 bases). Trimming took 7 bases from V and 1 from J, leaving 13 bases between them. Germline CDR1 SQVTM, CDR2 ANQGSEA. CDR3 size: 13 residues.

The chain uses TRBV29-1 and TRBJ2-1; 10 bases are a match to TRBD2. There are 14 residues in the CDR3. Germline V gene data show CDR1 as SQVTM and CDR2 as ANQGSEA. The trim removed 4 bases at V and 9 bases at J, leaving 9 bases unmatched. CDR3 loop: CSVGPGTSVSEQFF. Here the CDR3 DNA reads TGCAGCGTTGGGCCCGGGACTAGCGTCAGTGAGCAGTTCTTC.

The chain couples TRBV30 to TRBJ1-1; unclear D gene. Germline lookup yields CDR1 GTSNPN and CDR2 SVGIG (reference sequence). CDR3 size: 11 residues. V lost 5 bases and J 10 bases, leaving 14 bases between the germline ends. CDR3 bases: TGTGCCTGGGCCGAAACCTCGGGAGCTTTCTTT. As protein: CAWAETSGAFF.

The chain couples TRBV7-2 to TRBJ2-2, with a possible D match to TRBD2 (6 bases). CDR1 is SGHTA, CDR2 FQGNSA, per germline. The CDR3 runs 13 residues. V shed 4 bases and J shed 7 bases, with 10 bases lying between them. Here the CDR3 reads CASSYGTYGELFF. The CDR3 DNA follows: TGTGCCAGCAGCTATGGGACTTACGGGGAGCTGTTTTTT.

The CDR3 nucleotides are TGTGCCAGTAGTATAGGGGAAAATCAGCCCCAGCATTTT. It encodes CASSIGENQPQHF. The chain carries TRBV19 and TRBJ1-5; no firm D call. Per germline, CDR1 LNHDA and CDR2 SQIVND (reference sequence). The CDR3 is 13 amino acids. V gave up 1 base and J gave up 4 bases, with 5 bases separating them.

The CDR3 coding sequence is TGCAGCGTCGGGGAGGGGAATCAGCCCCAGCATTTT. This translates into CSVGEGNQPQHF. This chain connects TRBV29-1 to TRBJ1-5; TRBD1 might be the D (5 bases). The V and J ends lost 6 bases and 4 bases respectively, with 10 bases between them. The CDR3 totals 12 residues. Germline-derived CDR1 and CDR2 are SQVTM and ANQGSEA.

The CDR3 nucleotides read TGTGCCAGCAGCCCCGGGGACATACTCACTGAAGCTTTCTTT. It is translated as CASSPGDILTEAFF. This rearrangement joins TRBV6-8 to TRBJ1-1; D possibly corresponds to TRBD1 (6 bases). V was pared by 6 bases and J by 4 bases, with 15 bases between. Per the germline V gene, CDR1 is MNHGY and CDR2 is SAAAGT. The CDR3 consists of 14 residues.

This chain joins TRBV11-3 and TRBJ2-5; 7 bases agree with TRBD1. The CDR3 covers 14 residues. Germline assignment: CDR1 SGHNT and CDR2 YENEEA. Trimming cost V 3 bases and J 2 bases; bases outside gene matches: 3. The CDR3 nucleotides are TGTGCCAGCAGCTTCACAGGGGCTCAAGAGACCCAGTACTTC. Protein product: CASSFTGAQETQYF.

This chain joins TRBV6-8 and TRBJ1-3; D is possibly TRBD1 (6 bases). CDR1 is MNHGY, CDR2 SAAAGT, per germline. The CDR3 runs 16 residues. V was trimmed by 7 bases and J by 2 bases, leaving 18 bases between them. The CDR3 DNA reads as TGTGCCAGCATCCCCCTGGGGGCCATCACTGGAAACACCATATATTTT. This translates into CASIPLGAITGNTIYF.

CDR3 nucleotides: TGTGCTAGTGGTTTATGGCAGCCGGGGACAGATACGCAGTATTTT. This translates into CASGLWQPGTDTQYF. This chain links TRBV12-5 with TRBJ2-3, with a tentative D call TRBD2 (5 bases). CDR1 is LGHNT and CDR2 is FRNRAP in the germline V gene. The CDR3 loop spans 15 amino acids. The ends were cut back, 3 bases at V and 3 bases at J, with 13 bases in the middle.

The rearrangement joins TRBV28 to TRBJ2-7; a weak D match, TRBD1 (5 bases). V shed 7 bases and J shed 4 bases, with 14 bases lying between them. There are 13 residues in the CDR3. Germline V CDR1 and CDR2: MDHEN, SYDVKM. The CDR3: CASIQQEPYEQYF. In DNA, the CDR3 is TGTGCCAGCATCCAACAGGAACCATACGAGCAGTACTTC.

To note about this clone: The CDR3 goes on 1 residue after the read ends, and that part is filled in from the germline J gene. The rearrangement uses TRBV6-1 and TRBJ1-3; D might be TRBD1 (5 bases). The germline CDR1 and CDR2 sequences are MNHNS and SASEGT. The V gene lost 0 bases and the J gene lost 0 bases, with 12 bases spanning the gap. The CDR3 extends over 17 amino acids. CDR3 protein: CASSEALGALSGNTIYF. CDR3 DNA (partial): TGTGCCAGCAGTGAAGCGTTAGGGGCACTCTCTGGAAACACCATATAT.

V gene TRBV6-8 combines with J gene TRBJ1-1; the D is unclear. This CDR3 contains 13 residues. V was shortened by 5 bases and J by 3 bases, with 10 bases between the two germline ends. Germline V gives CDR1 MNHGY, CDR2 SAAAGT. The DNA for the CDR3 is TGTGCCAGCAGTCGGATGGGAGACACTGAAGCTTTCTTT. This translates into CASSRMGDTEAFF.

This clone was seen just once. This chain joins TRBV6-4 and TRBJ2-7; the match to TRBD1 covers 7 bases. Germline V gene lookup returns CDR1 MRHNA and CDR2 SNTAGT. J gave up 9 bases and V 5 bases, and 10 bases lay outside the gene matches. This CDR3 region has 13 residues. This CDR3 is CASSYRGSTVQYF. DNA for the CDR3: TGTGCCAGCAGTTACAGGGGAAGTACGGTGCAGTACTTC.

This chain uses TRBV5-1 with TRBJ2-6, with D perhaps TRBD1 (5 bases). Trimming left V 3 bases short and J 0 bases short, with 10 bases between. CDR1 SGHRS and CDR2 YFSETQ come from the germline V gene. CDR3 length: 16 amino acids. The CDR3 sequence: CASSSGFTSGANVLTF. CDR3 coding DNA: TGCGCCAGCAGCTCAGGGTTCACCTCTGGGGCCAACGTCCTGACTTTC.

This rearrangement joins TRBV29-1 to TRBJ2-1; 10 positions match TRBD2. The CDR3 extends over 16 amino acids. Trimming cost V 3 bases and J 4 bases; bases outside gene matches: 9. Per germline, CDR1 SQVTM and CDR2 ANQGSEA. The DNA of the CDR3 is TGCAGCGTTGACGGTGGAGCGGGGGGGGTTTACAATGAGCAGTTCTTC. Protein: CSVDGGAGGVYNEQFF.

The chain is built from TRBV28 and TRBJ2-1; tentatively, D is TRBD2 (6 bases). The germline V gene encodes CDR1 MDHEN and CDR2 SYDVKM. Deletions cut 5 bases from V and 6 bases from J, with 17 bases between. The CDR3 sequence is 15 residues long. Here the CDR3 DNA reads TGTGCCAGCAGTCGCGGGGACCTGAAAGGCAATGAGCAGTTCTTC. Protein: CASSRGDLKGNEQFF.

This chain links TRBV11-3 with TRBJ1-5; D gene ambiguous. The CDR3 is 14 amino acids. CDR1 is SGHNT, CDR2 YENEEA, per germline. Trimming shortened V by 2 bases and J by 0 bases, and 5 bases separated the two germline ends. The CDR3 loop reads CASSLPYSNQPQHF. The DNA of the CDR3 is TGTGCCAGCAGCTTACCCTATAGCAATCAGCCCCAGCATTTT.

V and J are TRBV19 and TRBJ2-1, with 7 nucleotides matching TRBD1. The CDR3 covers 14 residues. In germline, CDR1 is LNHDA, CDR2 SQIVND (reference sequence). The V segment lost 6 bases and the J segment 7 bases; nucleotides outside the gene matches: 9. The CDR3 loop reads CASSHPDRVNEQFF. The CDR3 nucleotides read TGTGCCAGTAGCCACCCCGACAGGGTTAATGAGCAGTTCTTC.

V usage is TRBV19 and J usage is TRBJ1-1; D is perhaps TRBD1 (5 bases). Germline V gives CDR1 LNHDA, CDR2 SQIVND (reference sequence). The CDR3 contains 13 residues. V was shortened by 1 base and J by 11 bases, with 14 bases between the two germline ends. This chain's CDR3 is CASSIGGDSSAFF. DNA for the CDR3: TGTGCCAGTAGTATAGGGGGCGACAGCTCGGCTTTCTTT.

V gene TRBV6-7 combines with J gene TRBJ2-1; 8 nucleotides align to TRBD1. TRBV6-7 is reported as an ORF; its role is uncertain. V lost 5 bases, J lost 9 bases, and 0 bases stayed unmatched. There are 11 residues in the CDR3. In DNA form, the CDR3 reads TGTGCCAGCAGTGACAGGGGTGAGCAGTTCTTC. It encodes CASSDRGEQFF.

The V gene is TRBV19, the J gene TRBJ2-7, with TRBD2 as a possible D gene (5 bases). Germline CDR1 reads LNHDA; CDR2 reads SQIVND (reference sequence). CDR3 length: 11 amino acids. Trimming removed 6 bases from V and 4 bases from J, with 7 bases in between. The CDR3 DNA reads as TGTGCCAGTAGAGAGGGTTACGAGCAGTACTTC. Translated: CASREGYEQYF.

V gene TRBV19 combines with J gene TRBJ2-3; D might be TRBD2 (5 bases). The germline V and J ends were trimmed by 7 bases and 3 bases, with 8 bases remaining between them. The germline V gene encodes CDR1 LNHDA and CDR2 SQIVND (reference sequence). This CDR3 spans 12 amino acids. The CDR3 reads CASTSRTDTQYF. The CDR3, as DNA: TGTGCCAGTACTAGCAGAACAGATACGCAGTATTTT.

The chain has TRBV6-8 and TRBJ1-1; D is uncertain. V lost 2 bases, J lost 1 base, and 8 bases lay in between. The CDR3 length is 14 residues. CDR1 MNHGY and CDR2 SAAAGT come from the germline V gene. The CDR3 DNA sequence: TGTGCCAGCAGTTACGGGTATTCGAACACTGAAGCTTTCTTT. Encoded protein: CASSYGYSNTEAFF.

V and J are TRBV11-3 and TRBJ2-6; no clear D gene. The CDR3 spans 15 residues. The germline V gene encodes CDR1 SGHNT and CDR2 YENEEA. V gave up 4 bases and J gave up 0 bases, with 7 bases separating them. In DNA, the CDR3 is TGTGCCAGCAGCTCCGTTCGCTCTGGGGCCAACGTCCTGACTTTC. Amino acid sequence: CASSSVRSGANVLTF.